This T cell receptor beta chain was captured in a study of regulatory T cells in long-lasting Graves disease. This clonotype was seen more than once but under ten times. Its target is not known. According to the study, TCR beta libraries were built with iRepertoire HTBI primers and CDR3-region Arm-PCR. Each CDR3 protein is one row after TCRdb ran MiXCR on the multiplex PCR reads. The table includes hundreds of thousands of distinct CDR3 sequences, 15% to 20% detected once. Documented time point: newly diagnosed GD, antithyroid drugs for less than 3 months. PBMC-extracted RNA yielded the TCR library. Study-wide results and caveats: Favored gene segments in persistent disease were TRBV28, TRBJ1-2 and TRBJ2-5. Lower TCR diversity was seen in persistent Graves' patients than in newly diagnosed ones.

This CDR3 region has 14 residues. Trimming cost V 5 bases and J 7 bases; bases outside gene matches: 8. Looked up from germline, CDR1 is ENHRY and CDR2 is SYGVKD. Separately, the same data were catalogued under a study of T cells in Graves' hyperthyroidism and ophthalmopathy. That work contributes: HTBI primers were employed in a first-round RT-PCR of the TCR CDR3. Ophthalmopathy was told apart from stable hyperthyroidism by a 13 V-J model.

Sequencing used peripheral blood mononuclear cells (PBMCs), obtained at new diagnosis, from a patient treated with antithyroid drugs. This receptor was taken from a woman under 40 with Graves disease. The rearrangement uses TRBV10-3 and TRBJ2-7; TRBD1 matches 10 bases. The CDR3 nucleotides are TGTGCCATCAGTCGGCCGGGACAGGGGATAGAGCAGTACTTC. This gives the protein CAISRPGQGIEQYF.